This T cell receptor (beta chain) was found in a study of human T cells and chemical hapten exposure. Trimming took 5 bases from V and 0 from J, leaving 14 bases between them. CDR1 and CDR2 from the germline V gene are MNHEY and SMNVEV (reference sequence). The CDR3 length is 15 residues. Via MiXCR, TCRdb re-called the RACE reads, giving one row per CDR3 protein. The sample shows some 330,000 distinct CDR3 sequences, about 5% of them seen only once. As to time point: pre-sensitization, week 0. Treatment of the sample: therapeutic diphenylcyclopropenone sensitization with weekly scalp DPC. People who gave samples had alopecia, were 18 to 70 years old, and were suitable for DPC. Unfractionated whole blood was the source of the extracted total RNA.

Sample: whole blood, taken in connection with sensitization to the hapten diphenylcyclopropenone (DPC). The TCR originated in a woman aged 18-29 years with alopecia areata. Some clones in this sample may be carry-over from other donors' samples. The chain is built from TRBV27 and TRBJ2-7; possibly TRBD2 for D (5 bases). In DNA form, the CDR3 reads TGTGCCAGCAGTATTAGAGGGCTGAGCTCCTACGAGCAGTACTTC. It yields the protein CASSIRGLSSYEQYF.